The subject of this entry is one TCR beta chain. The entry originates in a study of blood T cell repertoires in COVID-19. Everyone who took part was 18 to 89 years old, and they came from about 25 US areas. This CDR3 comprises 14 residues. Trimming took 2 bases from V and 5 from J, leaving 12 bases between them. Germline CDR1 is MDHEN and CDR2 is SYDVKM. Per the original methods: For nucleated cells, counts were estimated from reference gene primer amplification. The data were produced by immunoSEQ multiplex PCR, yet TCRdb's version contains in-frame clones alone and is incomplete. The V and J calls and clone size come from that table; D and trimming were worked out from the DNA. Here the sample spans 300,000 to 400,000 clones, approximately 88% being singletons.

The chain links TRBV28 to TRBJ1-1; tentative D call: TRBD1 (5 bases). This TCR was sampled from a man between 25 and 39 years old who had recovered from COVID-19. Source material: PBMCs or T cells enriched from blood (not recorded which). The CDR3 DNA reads TGTGCCAGCAGTTTACGGGGGGTAGTTACTGAAGCTTTCTTT. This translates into CASSLRGVVTEAFF.